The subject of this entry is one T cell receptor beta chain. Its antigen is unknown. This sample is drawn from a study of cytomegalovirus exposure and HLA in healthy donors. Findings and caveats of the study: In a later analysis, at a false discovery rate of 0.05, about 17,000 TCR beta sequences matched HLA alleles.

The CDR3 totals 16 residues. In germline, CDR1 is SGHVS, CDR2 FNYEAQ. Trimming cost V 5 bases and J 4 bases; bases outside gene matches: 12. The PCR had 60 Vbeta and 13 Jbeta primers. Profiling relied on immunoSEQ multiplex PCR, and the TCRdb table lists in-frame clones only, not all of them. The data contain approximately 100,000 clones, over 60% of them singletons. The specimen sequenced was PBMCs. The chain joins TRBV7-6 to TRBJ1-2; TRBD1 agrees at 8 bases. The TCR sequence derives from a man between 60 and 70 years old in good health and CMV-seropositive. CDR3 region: CASSPQPDRAGYGYTF. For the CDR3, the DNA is TGTGCCAGCAGCCCACAACCGGACAGGGCTGGCTATGGCTACACCTTC. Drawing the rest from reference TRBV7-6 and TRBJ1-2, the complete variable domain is GAGVSQSPRYKVTKRGQDVALRCDPISGHVSLYWYRQALGQGPEFLTYFNYEAQQDKSGLPNDRFSAERPEGSISTLTIQRTEQRDSAMYRCASSPQPDRAGYGYTFGSGTRLTVV.